Described below is a single TCR beta chain sequence and its context. This clone was seen just once. Its target antigen remains unknown. Base qualities are not provided; no much larger clone lies one nucleotide away. This sample was included in a study of control samples from healthy donors and cancer patients (dated by TCRdb to about 2020). Libraries were prepared through the immunoSEQ multiplex PCR assay. TCRdb took over this immuneACCESS table, retaining in-frame rearrangements with V and J assigned. Such tables are incomplete; in checked studies, under half of the missing clones stem from an unresolved V gene, and the remainder is unexplained. This sample comprises 61,000 or so clones, about 90% of them detected only once. Of the sample, 5.5% to 7% falls within the top ten clones. A distance of 7 bases separates the germline ends of V and J, which lose 6 bases and 6 bases respectively. For CDR1 and CDR2, the germline V gene lists SNHLY and FYNNEI. The CDR3 measures 11 amino acids from cysteine to phenylalanine. Only the CDR3 part of the read is kept: 33 bases, read in frame from the first base.

The specimen sequenced was PBMCs. This TCR derives from a man in his 60s with colorectal cancer. The V gene is TRBV2 and the J gene is TRBJ2-3, with the D gene not confidently named. The CDR3 sequence is CASSQEDTQYF. The DNA is as follows: TGTGCCAGCAGCCAAGAGGATACGCAGTATTTT.